This paragraph reports one T cell receptor beta chain. What it recognizes is unknown. Peripheral blood genomic DNA, not sorted cells or RNA, was the template. CDR3 length: 15 residues. V lost 1 base to trimming and J lost 8 bases; unmatched junction nucleotides: 9. Germline CDR1 SGHAT, CDR2 FQDESV (reference sequence). TRB rearrangements spanning V, D and J were amplified using mixed TRB-A/B primers. Each CDR3 protein is one row after TCRdb ran MiXCR on the multiplex PCR reads. The table records 5,300 or so distinct CDR3 sequences, about a quarter of them present only once. This entry belongs to a study of T cell repertoires in aging, cancer and after chemotherapy. Study-level findings and limits: Loss of evenness, beyond lost richness, contributed to age-related TCR diversity decline in cancer patients. These repertoire data do not allow conclusions about immunological memory after chemotherapy.

The rearrangement links TRBV11-1 to TRBJ1-2, with 8 positions matching TRBD1. The sequenced sample consisted of blood. This receptor was identified in a human donor with a solid tumor. CDR3 amino acids: CASSLVRTGQGGYTF. The DNA of the CDR3 is TGTGCCAGCAGCTTAGTTCGGACAGGGCAGGGAGGCTACACCTTC. Together with reference TRBV11-1 and TRBJ1-2, the CDR3 gives the full variable domain: EAEVAQSPRYKITEKSQAVAFWCDPISGHATLYWYRQILGQGPELLVQFQDESVVDDSQLPKDRFSAERLKGVDSTLKIQPAELGDSAMYLCASSLVRTGQGGYTFGSGTRLTVV.